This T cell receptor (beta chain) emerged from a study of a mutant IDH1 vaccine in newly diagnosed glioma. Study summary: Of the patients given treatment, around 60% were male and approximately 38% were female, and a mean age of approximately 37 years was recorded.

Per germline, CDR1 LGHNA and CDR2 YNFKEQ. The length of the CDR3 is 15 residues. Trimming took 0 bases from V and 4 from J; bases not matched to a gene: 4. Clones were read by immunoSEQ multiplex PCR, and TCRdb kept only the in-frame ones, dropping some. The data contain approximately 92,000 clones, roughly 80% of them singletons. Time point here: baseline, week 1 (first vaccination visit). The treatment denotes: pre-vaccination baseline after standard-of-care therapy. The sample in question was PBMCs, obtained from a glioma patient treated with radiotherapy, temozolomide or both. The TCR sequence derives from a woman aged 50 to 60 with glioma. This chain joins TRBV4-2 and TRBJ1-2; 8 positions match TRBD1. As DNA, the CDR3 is TGTGCCAGCAGCCAAGATCGACAGGGGACCTATGGCTACACCTTC. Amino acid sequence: CASSQDRQGTYGYTF.